The entry that follows covers one TCR beta chain sequence. The antigen it binds to is not known. Base qualities are missing; no much larger clone stands one base away. This sample stems from a study of shared clonotypes between healthy human individuals (dated by TCRdb to 2020 to 2021). Describing the broader study: The cohort comprised two women and three men aged 18 to 49 years. Between about 0.85 and 8.9 billion PBMCs per donor were obtained by leukapheresis. For each donor, CD4 naive and CD4 memory were each given three plates, CD8 naive was given two plates, and CD8 memory was given one plate. To estimate repertoire size and how much clonotype sharing occurs between individuals, the study deeply sequenced the blood TCR repertoires of five healthy adults. To increase sequencing depth and limit assay-specific biases, different laboratories used diverse techniques to prepare libraries and sequence TCR repertoires. Paper-wide results and their limitations: Based on pairwise subsampling, the degree of clonotype sharing among donors was expected to be affected by sequencing depth. Because the study included only a small number of donors, the genetic and exposure-history diversity represented was limited. Rarefaction of sorted-subset datasets indicated incomplete sequencing despite the large sequencing depth. Across four donors, approximately 4.6% of naive CD4, around 3.3% of naive CD8, 2.3% of memory CD4, and 0.4% to 0.45% of memory CD8 clonotypes were shared. Compared with non-shared clonotypes, the clonotypes found in all four sorted-subset donors had higher generation probabilities. Only blood was sampled, and tissue TCR repertoires likely differ from those in blood. Naive subsets generally had larger estimated clonotype richness than memory subsets did.

V and J are trimmed by 3 bases and 6 bases, and the gene matches miss 10 bases of the junction. Spanning cysteine to phenylalanine, the CDR3 consists of 16 amino acids. Just the 48-base CDR3 DNA is kept, in frame starting at base 1. CDR1 and CDR2 (LNHDA, SQIVND) derive from the germline V gene (reference sequence). The donors were healthy, HIV-negative adults with no recently reported acute infections or vaccinations. Only Caucasian adults living in Nashville, Tennessee, USA were represented among the donors. Magnetic negative selection was used to enrich CD4+ T cells, after which naive cells were positively selected on CD45RA and the negative fraction became the memory subset. Blood was obtained by leukapheresis, after which PBMCs were separated by Ficoll-Histopaque density gradient centrifugation and cryopreserved in liquid nitrogen vapor phase. Analytical flow cytometry was used to check the purity and quantity of every magnetically sorted T cell population. From each sorted fraction, genomic DNA was isolated and quantified by UV absorbance on a Nanodrop 2000c.

Using the deep immunoSEQ assay, multiplex PCR amplified TCR CDR3 regions from genomic DNA. Genomic DNA extracted from each cell subset was distributed evenly over all wells of several immunoSEQ 96-well plates, and each plate served as one replicate. Each replicate PCR for sorted subsets received about 180 ng genomic DNA, equal to about 30,000 T cell genomes. Purified libraries were quantified with a Qubit 3.0 fluorometer, sized on a Bioanalyzer 2100, and re-quantified with the KAPA Library Quantification kit. Each immunoSEQ 96-well plate was sequenced on its own single-read 150-cycle Illumina NextSeq 550 flow cell. Regarding the original processing steps: Because only junctional sequences without quality scores were contained in the immunoSEQ output, filtering matching that applied to full-length reads could not be performed. To assign V/J genes and CDR3, sequences were annotated using PyIR, a Python wrapper for IgBLAST v1.9, with IMGT germline references. Reads with weak V/J assignments (E-value above 1e-6), missing CDR3, stop codons, out-of-frame junctions, or ambiguous translated residues were removed. A V3J clonotype was defined by an identical inferred V gene, J gene, and CDR3 amino acid sequence. Percentage overlap between repertoires was calculated by dividing the number of shared unique clonotypes by the size of the smaller repertoire. Repertoire richness was assessed with RTK rarefaction, the Chao1 estimator, and Recon v2.1 estimates of unobserved clonotypes. Generation probabilities for all TCRbeta clonotypes obtained by the gDNA method from a handful of donors were computed using OLGA. As stored in TCRdb, this immuneACCESS dataset retains in-frame rearrangements with V and J assigned. A fraction of the clones does not appear; measured against another copy, unresolved V genes explain less than half of the discrepancy, and the remainder lacks a known reason. V and J calls and clone size follow that table, whereas D and trimming were derived from the DNA. This sample holds 2.3 million or so clones; over 85% were observed only once. The ten largest clonotypes hold about 0.39% of the sample.

The sample taken for sequencing was naive CD4+ T cells from PBMCs. The cell subset or site label of this sample denotes: CD45RA+ positively selected. The rearranged segments are TRBV19 and TRBJ1-5; TRBD1 fits 8 bases in the junction. The clonotype comes from a young man in good health. Some clones in this sample may be carry-over from other donors' samples. CDR3 loop: CASSIMGQGAGQPQHF. The DNA sequence follows: TGTGCCAGTAGTATTATGGGTCAGGGGGCAGGTCAGCCCCAGCATTTT.